Described below is a single T cell receptor (beta chain) sequence and its context. This sample is part of a study of OX40 agonist ivuxolimab in advanced cancers. The protocol was immunoSEQ multiplex PCR, while the TCRdb copy is restricted to in-frame clones and leaves out a portion. The table records under 100,000 clones, roughly 92% of them present only once. J lost 8 bases, V lost 5 bases, and 10 bases had no gene match. The CDR3 length is 14 residues. Per the germline V gene, CDR1 is SEHNR and CDR2 is FQNEAQ (reference sequence). The clonotype comes from an adult with an advanced solid tumor such as melanoma, head and neck, liver or kidney cancer. Here the sequenced sample was CD4+ or CD8+ T cells sorted from blood, taken in a trial of the OX40 agonist ivuxolimab. The V call is TRBV7-9, the J call TRBJ1-2; 8 nucleotides agree with TRBD1. CDR3 sequence reads: CASSTSSGGEGYTF. The DNA of the CDR3 is TGTGCCAGCAGCACTTCATCAGGGGGCGAGGGCTACACCTTC.